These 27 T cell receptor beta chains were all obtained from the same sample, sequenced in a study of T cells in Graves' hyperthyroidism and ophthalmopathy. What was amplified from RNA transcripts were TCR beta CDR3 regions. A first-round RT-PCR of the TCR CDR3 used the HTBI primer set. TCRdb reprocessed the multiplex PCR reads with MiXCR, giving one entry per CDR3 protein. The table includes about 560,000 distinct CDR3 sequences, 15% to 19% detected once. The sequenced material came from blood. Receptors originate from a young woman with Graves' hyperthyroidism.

The CDR3 is CASSPPPGANTEAFF. CDR3 bases: TGTGCCAGCAGCCCCCCGCCAGGGGCGAACACTGAAGCTTTCTTT. The rearrangement links TRBV9 to TRBJ1-1; maybe TRBD1 (6 bases). CDR3 length equals 15 residues. Germline V lookup: CDR1 SGDLS, CDR2 YYNGEE. Trimming took off 4 bases at V and 1 base at J, with 14 bases between the two ends.

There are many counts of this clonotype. The DNA of the CDR3 is TGTGCCAGCAGTGAAGGTAGGGGGTTGAACACTGAAGCTTTCTTT. This encodes CASSEGRGLNTEAFF. The chain joins TRBV2 to TRBJ1-1; a weak D match, TRBD1 (6 bases). V was cut by 1 base and J by 0 bases, with 9 bases left in between. This CDR3 region has 15 residues. Germline V gene sequence: CDR1 SNHLY, CDR2 FYNNEI.

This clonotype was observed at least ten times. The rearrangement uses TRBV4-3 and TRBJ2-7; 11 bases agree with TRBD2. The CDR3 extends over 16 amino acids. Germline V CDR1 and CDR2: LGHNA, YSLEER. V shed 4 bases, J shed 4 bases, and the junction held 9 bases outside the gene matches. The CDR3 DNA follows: TGCGCCAGCAGCCTCTACTTGGGGACTAGCGGTTACGAGCAGTACTTC. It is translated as CASSLYLGTSGYEQYF.

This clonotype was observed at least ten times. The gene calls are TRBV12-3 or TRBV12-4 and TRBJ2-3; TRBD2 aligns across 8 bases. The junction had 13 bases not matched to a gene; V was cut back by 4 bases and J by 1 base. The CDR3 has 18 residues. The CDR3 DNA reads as TGTGCCAGCAGTTCTCGGACTAGCACCCCTTCGGGCACAGATACGCAGTATTTT. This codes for CASSSRTSTPSGTDTQYF.

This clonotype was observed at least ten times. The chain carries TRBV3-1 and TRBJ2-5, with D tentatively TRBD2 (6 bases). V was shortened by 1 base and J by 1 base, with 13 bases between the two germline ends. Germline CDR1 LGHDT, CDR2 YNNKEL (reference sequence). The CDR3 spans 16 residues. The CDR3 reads CASSQVRDSVQETQYF. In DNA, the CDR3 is TGTGCCAGCAGCCAAGTGCGGGACTCGGTCCAAGAGACCCAGTACTTC.

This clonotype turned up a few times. The CDR3 here is CASSLSWDTNEQFF. CDR3 nucleotides: TGTGCCAGCAGTTTATCTTGGGACACCAATGAGCAGTTCTTC. The chain combines TRBV27 with TRBJ2-1; D perhaps matches TRBD1 (6 bases). The CDR3 has 14 residues. The V gene's germline CDR1 is MNHEY and CDR2 SMNVEV (reference sequence). V shed 0 bases and J shed 6 bases, with 9 bases lying between them.

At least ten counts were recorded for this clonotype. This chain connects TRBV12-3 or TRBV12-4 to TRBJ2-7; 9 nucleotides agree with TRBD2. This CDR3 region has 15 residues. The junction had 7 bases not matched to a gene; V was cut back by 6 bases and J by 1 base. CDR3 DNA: TGTGCCAGCAGCCCCGGGACTAGCCGATCCTACGAGCAGTACTTC. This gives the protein CASSPGTSRSYEQYF.

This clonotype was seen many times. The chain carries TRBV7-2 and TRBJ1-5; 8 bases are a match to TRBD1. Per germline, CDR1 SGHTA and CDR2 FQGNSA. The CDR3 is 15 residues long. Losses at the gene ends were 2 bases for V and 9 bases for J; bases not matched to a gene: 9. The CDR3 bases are TGTGCCAGCAGCTTAAACCGGGACAGGAGTGGGCCCCAGCATTTT. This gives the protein CASSLNRDRSGPQHF.

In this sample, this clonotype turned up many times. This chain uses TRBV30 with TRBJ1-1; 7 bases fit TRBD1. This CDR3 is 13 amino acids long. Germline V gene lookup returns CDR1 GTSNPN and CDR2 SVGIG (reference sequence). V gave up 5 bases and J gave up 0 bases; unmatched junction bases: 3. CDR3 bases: TGTGCCTGGGTGGGACAGTTGAACACTGAAGCTTTCTTT. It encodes CAWVGQLNTEAFF.

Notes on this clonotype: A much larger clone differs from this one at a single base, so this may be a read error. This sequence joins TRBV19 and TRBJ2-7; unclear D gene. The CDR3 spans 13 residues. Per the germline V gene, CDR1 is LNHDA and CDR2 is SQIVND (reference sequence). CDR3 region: CTSSMQRSYEQYF. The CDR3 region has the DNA TGTACCAGTAGTATGCAGCGCTCCTACGAGCAGTACTTC.

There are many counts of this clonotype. This CDR3 reads CSARGRGFGTEAFF. CDR3 DNA sequence: TGCAGTGCTCGGGGCAGGGGGTTTGGCACTGAAGCTTTCTTT. The chain combines TRBV20-1 with TRBJ1-1; TRBD1 matches 7 bases. Germline CDR1 and CDR2: DFQATT and SNEGSKA (reference sequence). This CDR3 is 14 amino acids long. V gave up 5 bases and J gave up 4 bases; unmatched junction bases: 10.

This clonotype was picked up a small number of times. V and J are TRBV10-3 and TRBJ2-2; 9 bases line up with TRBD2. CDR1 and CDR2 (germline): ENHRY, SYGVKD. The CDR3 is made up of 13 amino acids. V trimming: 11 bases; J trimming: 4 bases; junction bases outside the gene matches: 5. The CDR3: CAGGTSITGELFF. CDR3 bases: TGTGCCGGCGGGACTAGCATCACCGGGGAGCTGTTTTTT.

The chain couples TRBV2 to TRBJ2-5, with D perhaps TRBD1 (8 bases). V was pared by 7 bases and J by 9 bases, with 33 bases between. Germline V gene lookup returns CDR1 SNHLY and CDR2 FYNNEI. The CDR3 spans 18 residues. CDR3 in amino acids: CASTRDRLPYERGGAQYF. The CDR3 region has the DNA TGTGCCAGCACCCGGGACAGGCTGCCCTACGAGCGGGGTGGGGCCCAGTACTTC.

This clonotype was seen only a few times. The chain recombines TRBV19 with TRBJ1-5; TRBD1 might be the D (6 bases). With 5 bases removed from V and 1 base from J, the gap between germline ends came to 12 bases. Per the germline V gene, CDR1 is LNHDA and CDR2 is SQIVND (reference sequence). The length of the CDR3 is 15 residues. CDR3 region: CASSLQGWSNQPQHF. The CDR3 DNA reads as TGTGCCAGTAGTTTACAGGGTTGGAGCAATCAGCCCCAGCATTTT.

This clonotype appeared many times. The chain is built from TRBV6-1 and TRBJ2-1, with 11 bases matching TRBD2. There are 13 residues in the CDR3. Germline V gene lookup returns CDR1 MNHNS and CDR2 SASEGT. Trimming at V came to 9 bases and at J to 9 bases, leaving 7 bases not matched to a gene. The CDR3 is CASTSGSTSEQFF. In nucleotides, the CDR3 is TGTGCCAGTACTAGCGGGAGTACGAGTGAGCAGTTCTTC.

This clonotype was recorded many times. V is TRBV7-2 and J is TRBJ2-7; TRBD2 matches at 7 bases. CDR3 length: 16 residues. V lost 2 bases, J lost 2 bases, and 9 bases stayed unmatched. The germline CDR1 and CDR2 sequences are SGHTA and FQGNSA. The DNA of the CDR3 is TGTGCCAGCAGCTTATTAGTTGGGCGGGAGCCCTACGAGCAGTACTTC. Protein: CASSLLVGREPYEQYF.

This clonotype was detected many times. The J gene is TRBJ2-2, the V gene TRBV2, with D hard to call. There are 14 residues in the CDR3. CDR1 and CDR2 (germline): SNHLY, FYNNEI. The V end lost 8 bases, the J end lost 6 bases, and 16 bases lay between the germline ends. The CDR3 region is CASQGRMTSGELFF. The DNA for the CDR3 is TGTGCCAGCCAAGGACGGATGACATCCGGGGAGCTGTTTTTT.

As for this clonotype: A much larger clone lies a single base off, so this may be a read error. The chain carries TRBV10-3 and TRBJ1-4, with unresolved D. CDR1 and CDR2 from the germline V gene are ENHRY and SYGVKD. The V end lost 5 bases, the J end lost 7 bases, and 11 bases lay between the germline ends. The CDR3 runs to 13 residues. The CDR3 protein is CAISPWSGEKLFF. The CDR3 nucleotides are TGTGCCATCAGTCCATGGTCGGGTGAAAAACTGTTTTTT.

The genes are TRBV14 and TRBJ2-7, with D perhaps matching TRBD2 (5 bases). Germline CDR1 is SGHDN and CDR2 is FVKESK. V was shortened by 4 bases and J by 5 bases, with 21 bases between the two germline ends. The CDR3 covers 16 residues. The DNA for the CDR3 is TGTGCCAGCAGCCCCTTGGACTCCTCGGGGTCTGACGAGCAGTACTTC. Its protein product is CASSPLDSSGSDEQYF. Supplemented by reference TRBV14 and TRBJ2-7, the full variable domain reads EAGVTQFPSHSVIEKGQTVTLRCDPISGHDNLYWYRRVMGKEIKFLLHFVKESKQDESGMPNNRFLAERTGGTYSTLKVQPAELEDSGVYFCASSPLDSSGSDEQYFGPGTRLTVT.

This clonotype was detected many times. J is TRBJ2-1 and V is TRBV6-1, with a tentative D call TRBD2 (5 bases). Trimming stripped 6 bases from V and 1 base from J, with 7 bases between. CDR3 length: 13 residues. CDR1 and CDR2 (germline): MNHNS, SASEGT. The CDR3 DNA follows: TGTGCCAGCAGAGGGAGATCCTACAATGAGCAGTTCTTC. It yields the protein CASRGRSYNEQFF.

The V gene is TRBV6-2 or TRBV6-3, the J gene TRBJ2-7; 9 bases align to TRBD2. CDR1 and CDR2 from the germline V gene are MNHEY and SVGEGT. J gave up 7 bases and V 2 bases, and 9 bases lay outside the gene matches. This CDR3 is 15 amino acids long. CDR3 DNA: TGTGCCAGCAGTTACGGCGGGAGGGCCTCGGGTGAGCAGTACTTC. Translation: CASSYGGRASGEQYF.

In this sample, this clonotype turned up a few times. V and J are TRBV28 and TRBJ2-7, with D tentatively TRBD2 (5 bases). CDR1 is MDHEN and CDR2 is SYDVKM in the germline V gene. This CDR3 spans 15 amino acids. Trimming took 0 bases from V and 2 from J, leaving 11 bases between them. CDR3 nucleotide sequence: TGTGCCAGCAGTTTATGGGAGGACGGGGCCTACGAGCAGTACTTC. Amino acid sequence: CASSLWEDGAYEQYF. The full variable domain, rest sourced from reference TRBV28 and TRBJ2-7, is DVKVTQSSRYLVKRTGEKVFLECVQDMDHENMFWYRQDPGLGLRLIYFSYDVKMKEKGDIPEGYSVSREKKERFSLILESASTNQTSMYLCASSLWEDGAYEQYFGPGTRLTVT.

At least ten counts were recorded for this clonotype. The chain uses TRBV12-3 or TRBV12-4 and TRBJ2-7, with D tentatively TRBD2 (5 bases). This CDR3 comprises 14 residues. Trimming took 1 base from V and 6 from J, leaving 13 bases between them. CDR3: CASSLGWTGGEQYF. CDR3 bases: TGTGCCAGCAGTTTAGGTTGGACTGGCGGCGAGCAGTACTTC.

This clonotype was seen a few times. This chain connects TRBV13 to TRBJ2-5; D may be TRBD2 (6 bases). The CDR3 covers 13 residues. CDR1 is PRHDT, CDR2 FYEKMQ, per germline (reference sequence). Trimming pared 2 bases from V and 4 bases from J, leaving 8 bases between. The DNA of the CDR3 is TGTGCCAGCAGCTTAAGGGAGGCAGAGACCCAGTACTTC. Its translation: CASSLREAETQYF. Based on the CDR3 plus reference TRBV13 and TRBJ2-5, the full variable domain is AAGVIQSPRHLIKEKRETATLKCYPIPRHDTVYWYQQGPGQDPQFLISFYEKMQSDKGSIPDRFSAQQFSDYHSELNMSSLELGDSALYFCASSLREAETQYFGPGTRLLVL.

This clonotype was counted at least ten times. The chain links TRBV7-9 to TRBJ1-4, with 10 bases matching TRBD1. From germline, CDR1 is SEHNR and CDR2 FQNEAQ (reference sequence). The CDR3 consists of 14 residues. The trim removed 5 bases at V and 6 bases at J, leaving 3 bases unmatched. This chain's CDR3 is CASSPGTGDEKLFF. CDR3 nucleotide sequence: TGTGCCAGCAGCCCCGGGACAGGGGATGAAAAACTGTTTTTT.

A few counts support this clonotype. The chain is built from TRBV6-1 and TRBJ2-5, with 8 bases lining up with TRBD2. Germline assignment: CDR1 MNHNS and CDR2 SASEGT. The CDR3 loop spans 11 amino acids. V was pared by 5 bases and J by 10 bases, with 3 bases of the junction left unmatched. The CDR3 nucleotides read TGTGCCAGCAGTCGGGGGGGGATCCAGTACTTC. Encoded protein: CASSRGGIQYF.

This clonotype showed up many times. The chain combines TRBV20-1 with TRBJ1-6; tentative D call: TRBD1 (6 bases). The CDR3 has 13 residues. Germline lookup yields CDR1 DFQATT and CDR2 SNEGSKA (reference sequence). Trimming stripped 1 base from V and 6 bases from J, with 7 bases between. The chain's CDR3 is CSARGGPNSPLHF. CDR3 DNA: TGCAGTGCTAGAGGGGGGCCTAATTCACCCCTCCACTTT.